This T cell receptor (beta chain) was documented in a study of blood T cell repertoires in COVID-19. For the study at large: COVID-19 samples from acute and convalescent phases originated in the United States, Italy and Spain.

Trimming pared 6 bases from V and 6 bases from J, leaving 24 bases between. The CDR3 contains 16 residues. The germline gives CDR1 SGHNT, CDR2 YYREEE (reference sequence). Assay used: immunoSEQ multiplex PCR; TCRdb lists only in-frame clones, some missing. In the table there are 200,000 to 250,000 clones, 70% to 90% of which are singletons. Assignment of participants to cohorts was predicated upon participant-reported clinical history. Donors in Cohort 3 who had recovered were those with two negative PCRs, healthcare professional clearance, or resolution of their symptoms. Input material: PBMCs or T cells enriched from blood (not recorded which). The rearrangement joins TRBV5-4 to TRBJ1-1; maybe TRBD1 (6 bases). This sequence originates from a man aged 30-40 years who had recovered from COVID-19. The CDR3 sequence: CASTRPAETGRAEAFF. The CDR3 region has the DNA TGTGCCAGCACCCGACCTGCCGAAACAGGGCGCGCTGAAGCTTTCTTT.